The clone carrying this T cell receptor beta chain was seen once. This specimen includes other DNA sequences encoding the same CDR3. Germline V lookup: CDR1 SEHNR, CDR2 FQNEAQ (reference sequence). The CDR3 length is 12 residues. V was shortened by 5 bases and J by 2 bases, with 4 bases between the two germline ends. This sample is drawn from a study of blood T cell repertoires in COVID-19. Measured with immunoSEQ multiplex PCR; TCRdb has only the in-frame clones, and not every one. The sample has approximately 350,000 clones; more than 80% are singletons. This clonotype was obtained from a woman younger than 45 with COVID-19, enrolled during active disease. The chain is built from TRBV7-9 and TRBJ1-5, with unresolved D. The sequenced sample was peripheral blood. As DNA, the CDR3 is TGTGCCAGCAGCACAGGCAATCAGCCCCAGCATTTT. This gives the protein CASSTGNQPQHF.